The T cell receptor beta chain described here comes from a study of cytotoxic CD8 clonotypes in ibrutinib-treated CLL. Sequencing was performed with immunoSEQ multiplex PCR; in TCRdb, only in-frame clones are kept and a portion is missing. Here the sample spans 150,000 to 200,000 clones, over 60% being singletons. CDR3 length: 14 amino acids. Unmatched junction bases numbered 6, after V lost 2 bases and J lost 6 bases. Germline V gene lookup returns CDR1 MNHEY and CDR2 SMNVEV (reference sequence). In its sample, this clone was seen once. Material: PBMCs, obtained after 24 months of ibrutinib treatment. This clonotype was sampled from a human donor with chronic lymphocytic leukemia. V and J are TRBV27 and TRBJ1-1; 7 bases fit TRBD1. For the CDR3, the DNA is TGTGCCAGCAGTTTACAGGGGGTATTTTCTGAAGCTTTCTTT. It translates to CASSLQGVFSEAFF.